These T cell receptor beta chains were read from a single sample in a study of T-cell memory formation after mild COVID-19. Using its own MiXCR run on the 5' RACE reads, TCRdb lists one record per CDR3 protein. The sample comprises about 390,000 distinct CDR3 sequences, roughly 15% of which are singletons, and under 25% rests with the top ten. Source material: PBMCs or a T cell subset sorted from them (not recorded which). The origin of the receptors is a man aged 18-30 years who had mild COVID-19 (a few samples of this study predate the infection). Cell type and time point are not known. CDR3s include the opening cysteine and the closing phenylalanine or tryptophan. The D gene is left open where the match is weak. Clone size is given for some rows only: seen once, a few or many times, or a class if the clone is expanded.

j_call clone_size v_call d_call cdr3_aa cdr3_nt
TRBJ1-2 - TRBV9 TRBD1 CASSATGPNYGYTF TGTGCCAGCAGCGCGACAGGGCCGAACTATGGCTACACCTTC
TRBJ2-1 - TRBV6-2/TRBV6-3 - CASSYSGYSGNEQFF TGTGCCAGCAGTTATTCTGGCTACAGTGGCAATGAGCAGTTCTTC
TRBJ1-6 - TRBV7-3 - CASSLTGRTAYNSPLHF TGTGCCAGCAGCTTAACGGGCAGGACCGCTTATAATTCACCCCTCCACTTT
TRBJ2-3 - TRBV5-1 - CASSVQTDTQYF TGCGCCAGCAGCGTTCAGACAGATACGCAGTATTTT
TRBJ2-7 - TRBV5-1 - CASQGPGDEQYF TGCGCCAGCCAAGGTCCGGGGGACGAGCAGTACTTC
TRBJ1-3 few TRBV7-9 - CASSSQRMKAQGRSGNTIYF TGTGCCAGCAGCTCCCAAAGGATGAAGGCCCAGGGACGATCAGGAAACACCATATATTTT
TRBJ2-4 few TRBV18 - CASSPLTVLAKNIQYF TGTGCCAGCTCACCCTTGACGGTCCTAGCCAAAAACATTCAGTACTTC
TRBJ2-7 - TRBV28 TRBD2 CASSFLRGATFSYEQYF TGTGCCAGCAGTTTTTTGCGGGGGGCCACCTTTTCCTACGAGCAGTACTTC
TRBJ2-5 - TRBV2 - CASRRDTQYF TGTGCCAGCAGACGGGATACCCAGTACTTC
TRBJ2-4 - TRBV12-3/TRBV12-4 - CASSLGGERNIQYF TGTGCCAGCAGTTTGGGTGGGGAGAGAAACATTCAGTACTTC